These T cell receptor beta chains were read from a single sample in a study of regulatory T cells. TCRdb's copy holds only in-frame clones and misses some; the assay was immunoSEQ multiplex PCR. The profile shows around 30,000 clones, over 85% of them singletons. The sequencing sample was made of conventional CD4+ T cells sorted from blood. Receptors originate from a child between 2 and 9 years old with CD3G deficiency. Both conserved end residues are part of each CDR3. Each record gives: clone size, V gene, J gene, D gene, CDR3 DNA, CDR3 protein. The D gene is left open where the match is weak. Clone size is given for some rows only: seen once, a few or many times, or a class if the clone is expanded.

>.|TRBV28|TRBJ1-1|TRBD1
TGTGCCAGCACCGTGACAGGGGCGGGAGCTTTCTTT
CASTVTGAGAFF
>.|TRBV11-2|TRBJ2-2|TRBD2
TGTGCCAGCAGCATCTCTAGCGGTCCTTGGGGGGAGCTGTTTTTT
CASSISSGPWGELFF
>.|TRBV28|TRBJ1-4|.
TGTGCCAGCAGTCCCACGGGGGGCCTGGGAGAAAAACTGTTTTTT
CASSPTGGLGEKLFF
>.|TRBV6-1|TRBJ2-7|.
TGTGCCAGCAGTTGGGGCGCTGCTTCCTACGAGCAGTACTTC
CASSWGAASYEQYF
>.|TRBV6-1|TRBJ2-7|TRBD1
TGTGCCAGCAGGATTGGACAGGCCAAATCCTACGAGCAGTACTTC
CASRIGQAKSYEQYF
>once|TRBV28|TRBJ1-5|.
TGTGCCAGCAGTCCGCGGACAGCCAGCAATCAGCCCCAGCATTTT
CASSPRTASNQPQHF
>.|TRBV6-4|TRBJ1-2|.
TGTGCCAGCAGCCACTCGGGGGGGCGCCACTATGGCTACACCTTC
CASSHSGGRHYGYTF
>.|TRBV18|TRBJ2-6|.
TGTGCCAGCTCACTACTAACAGGGATGGCTGGGGCCAACGTCCTGACTTTC
CASSLLTGMAGANVLTF
>.|TRBV28|TRBJ2-7|.
TGTGCCAGCAGTTCCCAGCATGGGAACGAGCAGTACTTC
CASSSQHGNEQYF
>.|TRBV28|TRBJ2-1|TRBD1
TGTGCCAGCAGCCCCCAGGGGGTAGGTGGTGAGCAGTTCTTC
CASSPQGVGGEQFF
>few|TRBV28|TRBJ1-5|.
TGTGCCAGCAGCCTAAGACAGTTACATCAGCCCCAGCATTTT
CASSLRQLHQPQHF
>.|TRBV6-6|TRBJ2-7|.
TGTGCCAGCAGTTACGGGGGCTCCGAGCAGTACTTC
CASSYGGSEQYF
>.|TRBV28|TRBJ1-5|.
TGTGCCAGCATGGAGCAGGGTCAGCCCCAGCATTTT
CASMEQGQPQHF
>.|TRBV5-1|TRBJ2-1|TRBD2
TGCGCCAGCAGCTTGGGACTAGCGGGAAGGGATGAGCAGTTCTTC
CASSLGLAGRDEQFF
>.|TRBV19|TRBJ1-1|.
TGTGCCAGTAGTATGTTGGACAGTCGGAAAGCTTTCTTT
CASSMLDSRKAFF
>.|TRBV19|TRBJ2-5|TRBD1
TGTGCCAGTAGTGAGGGGGCTAAAGAGACCCAGTACTTC
CASSEGAKETQYF
>.|TRBV16|TRBJ1-4|.
TGTGCCAGCAGCCGAACGAGGGGGGCTGCTAATGAAAAACTGTTTTTT
CASSRTRGAANEKLFF
>.|TRBV7-8|TRBJ2-3|.
TGTGCCAGCAGCCCCTACACAGATACGCAGTATTTT
CASSPYTDTQYF
>once|TRBV7-3|TRBJ2-3|.
TGTGCCAGCAGCCTCAGTGGAAGGGGCACAGATACGCAGTATTTT
CASSLSGRGTDTQYF
>once|TRBV18|TRBJ2-3|.
TGTGCCAGCTCACCACCTGGGATACCAGATACGCAGTATTTT
CASSPPGIPDTQYF
>.|TRBV28|TRBJ2-1|TRBD2
TGTGCCAGCAGTAAATCTAGCGGTGAGCAGTTCTTC
CASSKSSGEQFF
>.|TRBV28|TRBJ1-2|TRBD1
TGTGCCAGCAGTCCCGGGGGACAGGCATTATATGGCTACACCTTC
CASSPGGQALYGYTF
>once|TRBV9|TRBJ2-1|.
TGTGCCAGCAGCGTACTAGCAGGCGGGGTGCAGTTCTTC
CASSVLAGGVQFF
>.|TRBV6-1|TRBJ2-7|TRBD1
TGTGCCAGCAAAACGGGACAGATCTCCTACGAGCAGTACTTC
CASKTGQISYEQYF
>.|TRBV28|TRBJ2-7|TRBD1
TGTGCCAGCAGTTCGGCCGGGACAGGGCACTACGAGCAGTACTTC
CASSSAGTGHYEQYF
>.|TRBV6-1|TRBJ1-1|.
TGTGCCAGCAGTGAACAGGGTTACCCCCCAATGAACACTGAAGCTTTCTTT
CASSEQGYPPMNTEAFF
>.|TRBV4-1|TRBJ2-7|.
TGCGCCAGCAGCCAAGATAGGGGGTACGAGCAGTACTTC
CASSQDRGYEQYF
>.|TRBV5-1|TRBJ2-1|TRBD2
TGCGCCAGCAGCGCCCGTCTAGCGGGATCAGGAGGACTGAATGAGCAGTTCTTC
CASSARLAGSGGLNEQFF
>.|TRBV28|TRBJ1-2|.
TGTGCCAGCAGTCTCTATAAGGACGGTCTTGGAGGCTACACCTTC
CASSLYKDGLGGYTF
>.|TRBV28|TRBJ2-7|.
TGTGCCAGCAGCGACCTTTGGGGCGAGCAGTACTTC
CASSDLWGEQYF
>few|TRBV6-1|TRBJ1-1|.
TGTGCCAGCAGAGCAATCACTGAAGCTTTCTTT
CASRAITEAFF
>.|TRBV7-9|TRBJ2-1|TRBD2
TGTGCCAGCAGCTTAAGTCTAGCGGACATCTACAATGAGCAGTTCTTC
CASSLSLADIYNEQFF
>once|TRBV6-6|TRBJ1-2|.
TGTGCCAGCGGGGGGAGCTATGGCTACACCTTC
CASGGSYGYTF
>.|TRBV10-3|TRBJ1-1|.
TGTGCCTCCAAAAAGGACCTGAACACTGAAGCTTTCTTT
CASKKDLNTEAFF
>.|TRBV5-1|TRBJ2-2|TRBD2
TGCGCCAGCAGGTTTCAAGCGGGAGGCACTAACACCGGGGAGCTGTTTTTT
CASRFQAGGTNTGELFF
>.|TRBV28|TRBJ1-1|.
TGTGCCAGCACCCGGGGAGGGAACACTGAAGCTTTCTTT
CASTRGGNTEAFF
>.|TRBV28|TRBJ1-2|.
TGTGCCAGCAGTTTAGGGGAGGGTCGTGGCTACACCTTC
CASSLGEGRGYTF
>.|TRBV7-8|TRBJ2-7|TRBD2
TGTGCCAGCAGCTTAGAAGCGGGAGCTCGCTACGAGCAGTACTTC
CASSLEAGARYEQYF
>few|TRBV6-1|TRBJ2-7|TRBD2
TGTGCCAGCAGTGAGAGGGGAGGGTTTGAGCAGTACTTC
CASSERGGFEQYF
>.|TRBV28|TRBJ2-7|.
TGTGCCAGCAGTCCCGAGGGTGGAGAGCAGTACTTC
CASSPEGGEQYF
>.|TRBV28|TRBJ2-1|TRBD2
TGTGCCAGCAGCCCATCCTCGACTAGCTTTTTCTACAATGAGCAGTTCTTC
CASSPSSTSFFYNEQFF
>.|TRBV6-1|TRBJ1-2|.
TGTGCCAGCAGTGAGATTCAGGGGACGCGCTACACCTTC
CASSEIQGTRYTF